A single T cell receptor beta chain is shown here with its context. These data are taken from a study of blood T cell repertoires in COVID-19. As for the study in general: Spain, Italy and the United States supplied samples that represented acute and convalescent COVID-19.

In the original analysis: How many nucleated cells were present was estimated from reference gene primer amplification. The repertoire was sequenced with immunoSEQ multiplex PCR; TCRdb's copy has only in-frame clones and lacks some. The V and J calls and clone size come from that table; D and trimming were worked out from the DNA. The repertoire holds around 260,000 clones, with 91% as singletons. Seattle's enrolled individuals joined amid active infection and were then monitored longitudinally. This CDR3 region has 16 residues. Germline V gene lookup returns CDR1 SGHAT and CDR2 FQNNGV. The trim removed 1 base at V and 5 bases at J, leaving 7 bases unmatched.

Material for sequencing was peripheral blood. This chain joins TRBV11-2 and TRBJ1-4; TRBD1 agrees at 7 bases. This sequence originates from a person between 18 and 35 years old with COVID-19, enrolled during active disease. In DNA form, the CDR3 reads TGTGCCAGCAGCTTAGGTCCACAGGGGATGAATGAAAAACTGTTTTTT. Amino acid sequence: CASSLGPQGMNEKLFF.